The 13 T cell receptor beta chains in this list originate from one sample, sequenced in a study of graft-versus-host responses after intestinal transplantation. Libraries were prepared by immunoSEQ multiplex PCR; TCRdb keeps only in-frame clonotypes and omits some of them. The repertoire consists of thousands of clones, with approximately 30% occurring once and the leading ten covering roughly 3%. Responders that carried the CFSE label, about 200,000 of them, were plated with about 200,000 irradiated, violet-dye-labeled stimulator cells. The sample here was alloreactive CD8+ T cells from a mixed lymphocyte reaction culture, taken before transplantation. Subset specified: CFSE-low proliferating T cells sorted from approximately 6-day pre-transplant mixed lymphocyte reaction (GvH or HvG direction). The receptors originated from a human patient who was an organ donor for intestinal transplantation.

This clone was observed a few times. The gene calls are TRBV4-1 and TRBJ1-1; 7 bases are a match to TRBD1. CDR3 size: 14 residues. Trimming took 3 bases from V and 3 from J; bases not matched to a gene: 4. CDR1 MGHRA and CDR2 YSYEKL come from the germline V gene. The CDR3 region is CASSHGDSDTEAFF. In DNA form, the CDR3 reads TGCGCCAGCAGCCACGGGGACAGTGACACTGAAGCTTTCTTT.

This chain links TRBV7-9 with TRBJ1-4; a possible D gene is TRBD1 (5 bases). Germline assignment: CDR1 SEHNR and CDR2 FQNEAQ (reference sequence). This CDR3 contains 11 residues. The V end lost 3 bases, the J end lost 13 bases, and 9 bases lay between the germline ends. CDR3 sequence reads: CASSLGEGLFF. CDR3 in DNA: TGTGCCAGCAGCTTGGGGGAGGGACTGTTTTTT. The whole variable domain, filled in from reference TRBV7-9 and TRBJ1-4, reads DTGVSQNPRHKITKRGQNVTFRCDPISEHNRLYWYRQTLGQGPEFLTYFQNEAQLEKSRLLSDRFSAERPKGSFSTLEIQRTEQGDSAMYLCASSLGEGLFFGSGTQLSVL.

The J gene is TRBJ1-2, the V gene TRBV29-1, with D possibly TRBD1 on 5 matching bases. This CDR3 is built from 13 residues. V shed 6 bases and J shed 5 bases, with 16 bases lying between them. Germline V gene data show CDR1 as SQVTM and CDR2 as ANQGSEA. The CDR3 coding sequence is TGCAGCGTCTTACAGGAATCGAGATATGGCTACACCTTC. Translation gives CSVLQESRYGYTF.

V and J are TRBV5-6 and TRBJ1-6, with a tentative D call TRBD1 (6 bases). Germline V gives CDR1 SGHDT, CDR2 YYEEEE. Trimming shortened V by 4 bases and J by 10 bases, and 15 bases separated the two germline ends. The CDR3 consists of 14 residues. The CDR3 is CASSITGPGSPLHF. In nucleotides, the CDR3 is TGTGCCAGCAGCATAACAGGGCCAGGATCACCCCTCCACTTT.

This clone was seen a handful of times. Additional DNA sequences in this sample encode the identical CDR3. DNA of the CDR3: TGTGCCAGCAGTTTGCAGGGGAACTATGGCTACACCTTC. Protein: CASSLQGNYGYTF. The chain has TRBV27 and TRBJ1-2, with D possibly matching TRBD1 (6 bases). V was pared by 3 bases and J by 2 bases, with 7 bases between. CDR1 is MNHEY and CDR2 is SMNVEV in the germline V gene (reference sequence). CDR3 length: 13 residues.

The chain is built from TRBV9 and TRBJ2-1, with TRBD2 identical over 9 bases. Germline-derived CDR1 and CDR2 are SGDLS and YYNGEE. With V trimmed by 3 bases and J by 3 bases, 7 bases remained unmatched. The CDR3 length is 16 residues. Here the CDR3 reads CASSGLAGGGYNEQFF. The CDR3 DNA reads TGTGCCAGCAGCGGACTGGCGGGAGGGGGCTACAATGAGCAGTTCTTC.

The rearrangement links TRBV6-4 to TRBJ2-6; D is unclear. Germline V lookup: CDR1 MRHNA, CDR2 SNTAGT. Trimming removed 0 bases at V and 0 bases at J, with 3 bases between. The CDR3 totals 15 residues. The CDR3 nucleotides are TGTGCCAGCAGTGACTCCAGCTCTGGGGCCAACGTCCTGACTTTC. Protein sequence: CASSDSSSGANVLTF.

This chain connects TRBV11-2 to TRBJ1-6, with D maybe TRBD1 (5 bases). The V end was cut by 6 bases, the J end by 13 bases, with 31 bases between. Germline V gives CDR1 SGHAT, CDR2 FQNNGV. The CDR3 length is 18 residues. The CDR3 nucleotides are TGTGCCAGCAGTCAGGGTCCGTCCCTGCGTTTAAGTGGTAATCCCCTCCACTTT. The encoded protein is CASSQGPSLRLSGNPLHF.

This clone is labeled medium-sized. The rearrangement uses TRBV6-4 and TRBJ2-1; D may be TRBD1 (6 bases). The CDR3 sequence is 15 residues long. V lost 6 bases and J 6 bases, leaving 18 bases between the germline ends. The germline CDR1 and CDR2 sequences are MRHNA and SNTAGT. CDR3 residues: CASSPTGSGGNEQFF. As DNA, the CDR3 is TGTGCCAGCAGCCCAACAGGGAGCGGTGGCAATGAGCAGTTCTTC.

This clone is medium-sized within its sample. The chain employs TRBV4-1 and TRBJ2-1; tentative D call: TRBD2 (5 bases). Germline-derived CDR1 and CDR2 are MGHRA and YSYEKL. The CDR3 loop spans 16 amino acids. With 0 bases removed from V and 6 bases from J, the gap between germline ends came to 15 bases. The CDR3 sequence: CASSQDGRLAGNEQFF. As DNA, the CDR3 is TGCGCCAGCAGCCAAGATGGTCGGCTAGCTGGCAATGAGCAGTTCTTC.

This clone was seen just once. This chain connects TRBV27 to TRBJ2-7, with D perhaps matching TRBD2 (6 bases). Trimming shortened V by 2 bases and J by 4 bases, and 12 bases separated the two germline ends. Germline CDR1 is MNHEY and CDR2 is SMNVEV (reference sequence). The CDR3 is made up of 14 amino acids. The CDR3 bases are TGTGCCAGCAGTTTAGCGGGGAATCGGTACGAGCAGTACTTC. This sequence encodes CASSLAGNRYEQYF.

This clone is medium-sized. This sequence joins TRBV5-6 and TRBJ2-2; D is unclear. Looked up from germline, CDR1 is SGHDT and CDR2 is YYEEEE. The CDR3 has 13 amino acids. The V end was cut by 1 base, the J end by 7 bases, with 8 bases between. CDR3 amino acids: CASSLPSGGELFF. The CDR3 DNA reads as TGTGCCAGCAGCTTGCCGTCCGGCGGGGAGCTGTTTTTT.

This clone was counted between two and nine times. The chain is built from TRBV11-3 and TRBJ2-3; D is unclear. V was clipped by 5 bases and J by 4 bases, with 16 bases between them. The germline gives CDR1 SGHNT, CDR2 YENEEA. The CDR3 runs to 15 residues. The CDR3 here is CASSLLSGGPDTQYF. The CDR3 DNA sequence: TGTGCCAGCAGCCTCCTCTCCGGCGGCCCAGATACGCAGTATTTT.